This entry describes one T cell receptor (beta chain). The antigen remains undetermined. CDR1 and CDR2 (germline): SEHNR, FQNEAQ (reference sequence). The germline V and J ends were trimmed by 5 bases and 4 bases, with 15 bases remaining between them. The CDR3 totals 16 residues. This table comes from immunoSEQ multiplex PCR, and its TCRdb copy is limited to in-frame clones, with some not included. In the table there are 50,000 or so clones, roughly nine tenths of which are singletons. These data come from a study of cytomegalovirus exposure and HLA in healthy donors. Whole-study findings and limits: According to a subsequent analysis, TCR clusters identified in the first cohort showed a tendency to co-occur across the 110 or so validation repertoires. In vitro data verified a few CMV-associated chains as specific for CMV antigens. Reports credit the classifier with highly specific, highly sensitive diagnosis of cytomegalovirus status.

This clonotype was sampled from a woman in her late teens or twenties in good health and CMV-seropositive. Source material: PBMCs. The chain uses TRBV7-9 and TRBJ2-6; the D gene is possibly TRBD1 (6 bases). The CDR3 DNA reads TGTGCCAGCAGCCCACAGGGTGGTTACGGGGCCAACGTCCTGACTTTC. Protein: CASSPQGGYGANVLTF.